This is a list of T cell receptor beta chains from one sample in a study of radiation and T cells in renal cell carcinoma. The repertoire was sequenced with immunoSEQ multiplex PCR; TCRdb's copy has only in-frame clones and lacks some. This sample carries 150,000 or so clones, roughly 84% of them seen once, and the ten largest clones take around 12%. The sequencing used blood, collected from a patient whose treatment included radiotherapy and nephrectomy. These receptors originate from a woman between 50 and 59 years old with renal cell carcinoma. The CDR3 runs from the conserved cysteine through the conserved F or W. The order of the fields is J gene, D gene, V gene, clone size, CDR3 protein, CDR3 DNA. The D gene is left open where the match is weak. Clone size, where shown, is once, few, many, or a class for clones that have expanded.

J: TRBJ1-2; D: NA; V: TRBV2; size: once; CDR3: CASTPGGRFIYGYTF; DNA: TGTGCCAGCACCCCGGGTGGGCGATTCATCTATGGCTACACCTTC
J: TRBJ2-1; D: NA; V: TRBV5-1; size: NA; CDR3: CASSLMASSSYNEQFF; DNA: TGCGCCAGCAGCTTGATGGCTAGCAGCTCCTACAATGAGCAGTTCTTC
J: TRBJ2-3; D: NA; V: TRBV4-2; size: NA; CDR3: CASSQDSGGGDTQYF; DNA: TGTGCCAGCAGCCAAGATTCGGGGGGCGGAGATACGCAGTATTTT
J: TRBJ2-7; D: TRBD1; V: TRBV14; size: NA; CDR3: CASSQDRNRGREQYF; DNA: TGTGCCAGCAGCCAAGATAGAAACAGGGGGCGCGAGCAGTACTTC
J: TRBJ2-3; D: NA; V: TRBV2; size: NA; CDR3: CASTLSRSTDTQYF; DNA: TGTGCCAGCACGCTTAGCCGTAGCACAGATACGCAGTATTTT
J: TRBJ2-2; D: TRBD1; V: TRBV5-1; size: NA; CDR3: CASSLGTAANTGELFF; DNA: TGCGCCAGCAGTCTCGGGACAGCAGCGAACACCGGGGAGCTGTTTTTT
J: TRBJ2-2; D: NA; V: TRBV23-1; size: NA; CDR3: CASSEDPDPGGVNTGELFF; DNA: TGCGCCAGCAGTGAGGACCCGGACCCTGGAGGGGTTAACACCGGGGAGCTGTTTTTT
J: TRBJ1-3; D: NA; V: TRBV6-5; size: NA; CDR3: CASSYSLEWGNTIYF; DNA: TGTGCCAGCAGTTACTCGTTGGAATGGGGAAACACCATATATTTT
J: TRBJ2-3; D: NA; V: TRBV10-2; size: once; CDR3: CASSERLGTQYF; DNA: TGCGCCAGCAGTGAGAGATTAGGTACGCAGTATTTT
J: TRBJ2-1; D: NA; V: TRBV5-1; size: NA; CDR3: CASRGGGGDYNEQFF; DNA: TGCGCCAGCAGGGGTGGAGGGGGCGACTACAATGAGCAGTTCTTC
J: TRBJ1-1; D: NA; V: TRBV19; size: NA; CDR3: CASMRYRSRGTEAFF; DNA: TGTGCCAGTATGAGGTACCGGTCAAGAGGAACTGAAGCTTTCTTT
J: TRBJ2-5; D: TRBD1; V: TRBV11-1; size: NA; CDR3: CASSPRQGQETQYF; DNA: TGTGCCAGCAGCCCTAGACAGGGGCAAGAGACCCAGTACTTC
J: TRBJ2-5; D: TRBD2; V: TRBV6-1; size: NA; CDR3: CASKLAGGQGTQYF; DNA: TGTGCCAGCAAACTAGCGGGGGGCCAGGGGACCCAGTACTTC
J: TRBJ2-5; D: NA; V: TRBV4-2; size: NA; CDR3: CASSQGELRVQETQYF; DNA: TGTGCCAGCAGCCAAGGAGAGTTAAGGGTTCAAGAGACCCAGTACTTC
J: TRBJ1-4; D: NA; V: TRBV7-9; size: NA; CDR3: CASSLMGQATNEKLFF; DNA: TGTGCCAGCAGCTTAATGGGACAAGCAACTAATGAAAAACTGTTTTTT
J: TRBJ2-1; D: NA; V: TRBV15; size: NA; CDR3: CATSRRRERGQFF; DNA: TGTGCCACCAGCAGACGCCGGGAACGAGGGCAGTTCTTC
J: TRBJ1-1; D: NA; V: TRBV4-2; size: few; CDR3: CASSPKQGNTEAFF; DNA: TGTGCCAGCAGCCCGAAACAGGGCAACACTGAAGCTTTCTTT
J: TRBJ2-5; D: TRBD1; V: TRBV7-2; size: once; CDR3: CASSFGQGRETQYF; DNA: TGTGCCAGCAGCTTCGGACAGGGAAGGGAGACCCAGTACTTC
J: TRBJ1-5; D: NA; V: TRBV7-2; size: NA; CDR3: CASSLGPRGNQPQHF; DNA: TGTGCCAGCAGCTTAGGTCCCAGGGGCAATCAGCCCCAGCATTTT
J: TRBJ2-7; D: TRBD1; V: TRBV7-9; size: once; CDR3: CASSSPVRQGALEQYF; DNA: TGTGCCAGCAGCTCCCCAGTAAGACAGGGGGCTCTTGAGCAGTACTTC
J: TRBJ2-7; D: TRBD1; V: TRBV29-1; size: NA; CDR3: CSVAPGQATYEQYF; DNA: TGCAGCGTAGCTCCGGGACAGGCTACCTACGAGCAGTACTTC
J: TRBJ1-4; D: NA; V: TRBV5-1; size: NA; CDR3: CASSSRTDEKLFF; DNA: TGCGCCAGCAGCTCCCGGACGGATGAAAAACTGTTTTTT
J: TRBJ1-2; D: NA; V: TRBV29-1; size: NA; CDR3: CSVEQGSNYGYTF; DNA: TGCAGCGTTGAACAGGGGTCTAACTATGGCTACACCTTC
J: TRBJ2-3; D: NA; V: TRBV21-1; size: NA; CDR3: CASSKRLSRTGTDTQYF; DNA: TGTGCCAGCAGCAAAAGGCTTTCGCGGACAGGCACAGATACGCAGTATTTT
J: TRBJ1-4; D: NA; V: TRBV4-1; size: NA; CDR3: CASSSLSSREGRGEKLFF; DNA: TGCGCCAGCAGCTCCCTATCGTCACGGGAGGGAAGAGGGGAAAAACTGTTTTTT
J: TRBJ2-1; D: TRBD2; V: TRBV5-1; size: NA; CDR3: CASTGTSDNNEQFF; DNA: TGCGCCAGCACCGGGACTAGCGACAACAATGAGCAGTTCTTC
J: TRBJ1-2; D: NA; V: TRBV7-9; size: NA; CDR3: CASSLALGDYGYTF; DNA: TGTGCCAGCAGCTTAGCTTTAGGGGACTATGGCTACACCTTC
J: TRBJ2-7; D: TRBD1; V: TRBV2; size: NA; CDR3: CASSDVGTGADEQYF; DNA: TGTGCCAGCAGTGATGTTGGGACAGGCGCCGATGAGCAGTACTTC
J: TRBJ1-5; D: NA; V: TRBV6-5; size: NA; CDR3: CASSPNLNQPQHF; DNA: TGTGCCAGCAGCCCGAACTTGAATCAGCCCCAGCATTTT
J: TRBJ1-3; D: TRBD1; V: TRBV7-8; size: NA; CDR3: CASSLRGTGNSGNTIYF; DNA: TGTGCCAGCAGCTTACGGGGGACAGGCAACTCTGGAAACACCATATATTTT
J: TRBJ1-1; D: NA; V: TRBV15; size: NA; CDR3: CATRKDRQHTEAFF; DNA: TGTGCCACCAGGAAAGACCGCCAGCACACTGAAGCTTTCTTT
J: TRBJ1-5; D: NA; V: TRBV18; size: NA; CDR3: CASSLGPTGGQPQHF; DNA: TGTGCCAGCTCACTTGGGCCGACAGGCGGACAGCCCCAGCATTTT
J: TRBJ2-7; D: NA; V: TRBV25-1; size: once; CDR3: CASSSLYEQYF; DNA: TGTGCCAGCAGTTCACTCTACGAGCAGTACTTC